This TCR beta chain stems from a study of cytomegalovirus exposure and HLA in healthy donors. Study results and limitations: Associated with HLA alleles at 0.05 false discovery rate in a later analysis were 16,951 TCR beta sequences. Most CMV-associated TCR beta chains were later found to appear HLA-restricted.

A note on this clone: Antigen: not known.

It was with 60 Vbeta and 13 Jbeta primers that the PCR ran. Produced via immunoSEQ multiplex PCR; TCRdb's table is partial and in-frame only. The sample yields 170,000 or so clones, approximately 88% seen once. Germline assignment: CDR1 MGHDK and CDR2 SYGVNS. Trimming cost V 6 bases and J 4 bases, with 9 bases left between them. This CDR3 has 13 amino acids. The chain uses TRBV25-1 and TRBJ1-4; a weak D match, TRBD1 (6 bases). The origin of this receptor is a boy aged 2-9 years in good health and CMV-seronegative. Source material: PBMCs. For the CDR3, the DNA is TGTGCCAGCAGAGGACAGATTAATGAAAAACTGTTTTTT. Residues: CASRGQINEKLFF. The complete variable domain, with remaining parts taken from reference TRBV25-1 and TRBJ1-4, reads EADIYQTPRYLVIGTGKKITLECSQTMGHDKMYWYQQDPGMELHLIHYSYGVNSTEKGDLSSESTVSRIRTEHFPLTLESARPSHTSQYLCASRGQINEKLFFGSGTQLSVL.